The 12 T cell receptor beta chains below come from one sample, sequenced in a study of cytotoxic CD8 clonotypes in ibrutinib-treated CLL. The data were produced by immunoSEQ multiplex PCR, yet TCRdb's version contains in-frame clones alone and is incomplete. The sample yields 45,000 to 65,000 clones, approximately 82% seen once. Sequenced material: PBMCs, taken after 24 months of ibrutinib treatment. The receptors originated from a human donor with chronic lymphocytic leukemia.

This chain uses TRBV5-5 with TRBJ2-1, with 12 positions matching TRBD1. V lost 1 base and J lost 9; bases outside the gene matches: 8. Germline lookup yields CDR1 SGHKS and CDR2 YYEKEE (reference sequence). The CDR3 extends over 16 amino acids. Here the CDR3 DNA reads TGTGCCAGCAGCTTGATTCCGGGACAGGGGGCTTCTGAGCAGTTCTTC. Translating it yields CASSLIPGQGASEQFF.

This chain links TRBV5-1 with TRBJ2-1; D gene unclear. This CDR3 contains 14 residues. Trimming took off 9 bases at V and 9 bases at J, with 22 bases between the two ends. Germline CDR1 is SGHRS and CDR2 is YFSETQ. In DNA form, the CDR3 reads TGCGCCACCCGACCAGTCTCAAATGCTGGTGAGCAGTTCTTC. Protein sequence: CATRPVSNAGEQFF.

The genes are TRBV7-3 and TRBJ2-2; 9 nucleotides agree with TRBD2. CDR3 size: 16 residues. Germline V gene lookup returns CDR1 SGHTA and CDR2 FQGTGA. After removal of 5 bases from V and 0 bases from J, the junction contained 4 bases not matched to a gene. CDR3 residues: CASSQTSGPNTGELFF. The CDR3 nucleotides are TGTGCCAGCAGCCAGACTAGCGGTCCGAACACCGGGGAGCTGTTTTTT.

This clone was seen a handful of times. J is TRBJ1-3 and V is TRBV30, with D unresolved. Germline loops: CDR1 GTSNPN, CDR2 SVGIG (reference sequence). The V end was cut by 6 bases, the J end by 1 base, with 4 bases between. This CDR3 contains 11 residues. The CDR3 DNA is TGTGCCTGTCAATCTGGAAACACCATATATTTT. Its translation is CACQSGNTIYF.

This chain uses TRBV30 with TRBJ2-7; no definite D call. The germline gives CDR1 GTSNPN, CDR2 SVGIG (reference sequence). CDR3 size: 12 residues. V lost 2 bases to trimming and J lost 4 bases, with 9 bases between them. The CDR3 is CAWSYPGYEQYF. The CDR3 DNA follows: TGTGCCTGGAGTTACCCAGGTTACGAGCAGTACTTC.

This clone was observed a handful of times. This sequence joins TRBV18 and TRBJ2-5, with 13 bases lining up with TRBD2. This CDR3 contains 16 residues. V shed 3 bases, J shed 0 bases, and the junction held 1 base outside the gene matches. Germline V lookup: CDR1 KGHSH, CDR2 LQKENI. CDR3: CASSPGLAGNQETQYF. The DNA for the CDR3 is TGTGCCAGCTCACCGGGACTAGCGGGAAACCAAGAGACCCAGTACTTC. Full variable domain (remainder filled in from reference TRBV18 and TRBJ2-5): NAGVMQNPRHLVRRRGQEARLRCSPMKGHSHVYWYRQLPEEGLKFMVYLQKENIIDESGMPKERFSAEFPKEGPSILRIQQVVRGDSAAYFCASSPGLAGNQETQYFGPGTRLLVL.

The V call is TRBV30, the J call TRBJ1-5; D unresolved. The V end was cut by 3 bases, the J end by 10 bases, with 16 bases between. Germline CDR1 and CDR2: GTSNPN and SVGIG (reference sequence). The CDR3 has 13 amino acids. The CDR3 coding sequence is TGTGCCTGGAGCTCGCATGAGGTCGAACCCCAGCATTTT. Translated, it gives CAWSSHEVEPQHF.

The chain couples TRBV5-6 to TRBJ1-1; D is ambiguous. The CDR3 has 15 residues. Trimming took 5 bases from V and 3 from J, leaving 17 bases between them. Germline V lookup: CDR1 SGHDT, CDR2 YYEEEE. DNA for the CDR3: TGTGCCAGCAGTTCACGTTCGAGGTGGGACACTGAAGCTTTCTTT. Its protein product is CASSSRSRWDTEAFF.

The chain couples TRBV11-2 to TRBJ1-2, with a possible D match to TRBD1 (6 bases). The CDR3 loop spans 14 amino acids. Trimming took off 5 bases at V and 4 bases at J, with 14 bases between the two ends. The germline V gene encodes CDR1 SGHAT and CDR2 FQNNGV. CDR3 in DNA: TGTGCCAGCAGCCCTAGGACAGACCGCTATGGCTACACCTTC. It specifies CASSPRTDRYGYTF.

The chain links TRBV15 to TRBJ2-1; TRBD2 matches at 14 bases. J gave up 12 bases and V 1 base, and 8 bases lay outside the gene matches. Looked up from germline, CDR1 is LNHNV and CDR2 is YYDKDF (reference sequence). The CDR3 has 16 amino acids. In DNA form, the CDR3 reads TGTGCCACCAGCAGAGTGACTAGCGGGAGGGAGGGGGTGCAGTTCTTC. Its protein is CATSRVTSGREGVQFF. The variable domain in full, completed from reference TRBV15 and TRBJ2-1, reads DAMVIQNPRYQVTQFGKPVTLSCSQTLNHNVMYWYQQKSSQAPKLLFHYYDKDFNNEADTPDNFQSRRPNTSFCFLDIRSPGLGDTAMYLCATSRVTSGREGVQFFGPGTRLTVL.

V gene TRBV7-2 combines with J gene TRBJ2-3; D possibly corresponds to TRBD2 (6 bases). The V gene lost 5 bases and the J gene lost 5 bases, with 11 bases spanning the gap. CDR1 SGHTA and CDR2 FQGNSA come from the germline V gene. The CDR3 has 13 amino acids. As DNA, the CDR3 is TGTGCCAGCAGCGGGGTGGGGGGAGATACGCAGTATTTT. It is translated as CASSGVGGDTQYF.

The chain couples TRBV11-2 to TRBJ2-7; 9 bases fit TRBD1. J gave up 6 bases and V 3 bases, and 9 bases lay outside the gene matches. CDR1 is SGHAT and CDR2 is FQNNGV in the germline V gene. This CDR3 comprises 15 residues. The CDR3 sequence: CASSFNLGQGTEQYF. The CDR3, as DNA: TGTGCCAGCAGCTTTAATCTGGGACAGGGCACCGAGCAGTACTTC.